The 13 T cell receptor beta chains below were found in one sample sequenced in a study of technical replicates of blood from a few donors. The method was immunoSEQ multiplex PCR; TCRdb's version includes in-frame clones alone and lacks a portion of them. The sample lists about 82,000 clones, just under 95% occurring once. Sequenced sample: T cells isolated from PBMCs. The receptors were sampled from a human donor in good health.

V gene TRBV19 combines with J gene TRBJ2-1, with 10 nucleotides matching TRBD1. The length of the CDR3 is 16 residues. Germline V CDR1 and CDR2: LNHDA, SQIVND (reference sequence). The ends lost 6 bases at V and 4 bases at J; junction bases unmatched: 9. The CDR3 is CASSTGGTGDYNEQFF. For the CDR3, the DNA is TGTGCCAGTAGCACCGGAGGGACAGGGGATTACAATGAGCAGTTCTTC.

This chain uses TRBV5-6 with TRBJ2-2, with 16 bases identical to TRBD2. Trimming cost V 5 bases and J 6 bases; bases outside gene matches: 4. CDR1 and CDR2 (germline): SGHDT, YYEEEE. The CDR3 length is 16 residues. CDR3 sequence (DNA): TGTGCCAGCAGACTGGGACTAGCGGGAGGGCCCGGGGAGCTGTTTTTT. Translating gives CASRLGLAGGPGELFF. The entire variable domain, with the rest obtained from reference TRBV5-6 and TRBJ2-2, is as follows: DAGVTQSPTHLIKTRGQQVTLRCSPKSGHDTVSWYQQALGQGPQFIFQYYEEEERQRGNFPDRFSGHQFPNYSSELNVNALLLGDSALYLCASRLGLAGGPGELFFGEGSRLTVL.

This chain joins TRBV28 and TRBJ2-3; 11 positions agree with TRBD2. The V and J ends lost 4 bases and 5 bases, in that order; junction bases with no gene match: 8. The V gene's germline CDR1 is MDHEN and CDR2 SYDVKM. The CDR3 has 16 residues. The CDR3 region is CASSSLAGGGGDTQYF. CDR3 DNA sequence: TGTGCCAGCAGTTCTCTAGCGGGGGGAGGGGGAGATACGCAGTATTTT.

The CDR3 DNA follows: TGTGCCAGCAGCGGAACTAGGGGACTAGACTCCTACGAGCAGTACTTC. Its protein product is CASSGTRGLDSYEQYF. This rearrangement joins TRBV7-9 to TRBJ2-5, with TRBD2 identical over 8 bases. The J call may be mistaken, given a closer DNA end match to TRBJ2-7. The CDR3 extends over 16 amino acids. Per the germline V gene, CDR1 is SEHNR and CDR2 is FQNEAQ (reference sequence).

This chain connects TRBV29-1 to TRBJ2-1; 10 bases are a match to TRBD2. Germline V gives CDR1 SQVTM, CDR2 ANQGSEA. V gave up 7 bases and J gave up 7 bases; unmatched junction bases: 7. The CDR3 runs 13 residues. The CDR3 region is CSAGAGGENEQFF. The CDR3 DNA reads TGCAGCGCCGGAGCGGGAGGGGAAAATGAGCAGTTCTTC.

This chain connects TRBV6-6 to TRBJ1-1; 8 bases are shared with TRBD1. Losses at the gene ends were 6 bases for V and 1 base for J; bases not matched to a gene: 10. The CDR3 has 16 amino acids. CDR1 MNHNY and CDR2 SVGAGI come from the germline V gene (reference sequence). Here the CDR3 DNA reads TGTGCCAGCAGCCCAGGGGGCGGAGCGAGGAACACTGAAGCTTTCTTT. This gives the protein CASSPGGGARNTEAFF.

The chain joins TRBV2 to TRBJ2-3; no definite D call. CDR1 is SNHLY and CDR2 is FYNNEI in the germline V gene. The V end was cut by 4 bases, the J end by 4 bases, with 12 bases between. The CDR3 spans 14 residues. The CDR3 is CASSGVEYADTQYF. CDR3 nucleotide sequence: TGTGCCAGCAGTGGGGTGGAGTACGCAGATACGCAGTATTTT.

This clone was recorded only once. This rearrangement joins TRBV2 to TRBJ2-1; 12 positions match TRBD2. V gave up 7 bases and J gave up 3 bases; unmatched junction bases: 4. Germline-derived CDR1 and CDR2 are SNHLY and FYNNEI. This CDR3 has 15 amino acids. In DNA, the CDR3 is TGTGCCAGCACCCAGGGACTAGCGGGCTACAATGAGCAGTTCTTC. The encoded protein is CASTQGLAGYNEQFF.

The chain links TRBV27 to TRBJ2-7; perhaps TRBD2 as D (5 bases). This CDR3 is 13 amino acids long. V lost 0 bases and J lost 6, with 9 bases in between. CDR1 is MNHEY and CDR2 is SMNVEV in the germline V gene (reference sequence). The CDR3 nucleotides read TGTGCCAGCAGTTTATCCCCGGGATTCGAGCAGTACTTC. Protein sequence: CASSLSPGFEQYF.

The table lists this clone with a count of one. The chain combines TRBV28 with TRBJ1-5; D perhaps matches TRBD1 (6 bases). The V end lost 5 bases, the J end lost 3 bases, and 20 bases lay between the germline ends. Germline values: CDR1 MDHEN, CDR2 SYDVKM. The CDR3 runs to 17 residues. This chain's CDR3 is CASSDSLTGLFNQPQHF. CDR3 sequence (DNA): TGTGCCAGCAGTGACTCCCTGACAGGTCTCTTCAATCAGCCCCAGCATTTT.

This chain connects TRBV5-6 to TRBJ2-6; 10 nucleotides match TRBD1. This CDR3 spans 18 amino acids. V was pared by 2 bases and J by 2 bases, with 7 bases of the junction left unmatched. Per the germline V gene, CDR1 is SGHDT and CDR2 is YYEEEE. CDR3 amino acids: CASSFRDRGLPGANVLTF. The CDR3 region has the DNA TGTGCCAGCAGCTTCCGGGACAGGGGACTCCCTGGGGCCAACGTCCTGACTTTC. Full variable domain (missing parts from reference TRBV5-6 and TRBJ2-6): DAGVTQSPTHLIKTRGQQVTLRCSPKSGHDTVSWYQQALGQGPQFIFQYYEEEERQRGNFPDRFSGHQFPNYSSELNVNALLLGDSALYLCASSFRDRGLPGANVLTFGAGSRLTVL.

V and J are TRBV5-1 and TRBJ1-1; no firm D call. Germline lookup yields CDR1 SGHRS and CDR2 YFSETQ. Between the trimmed V and J ends, which lost 2 bases and 3 bases, there was a span of 11 bases. This CDR3 region has 14 residues. Written as DNA, the CDR3 is TGCGCCAGCAGCTTCGGCCCCGCGGACACTGAAGCTTTCTTT. Its protein is CASSFGPADTEAFF.

The chain combines TRBV11-1 with TRBJ1-2; 10 bases map to TRBD1. V lost 10 bases and J lost 2; bases outside the gene matches: 7. CDR1 SGHAT and CDR2 FQDESV come from the germline V gene (reference sequence). This CDR3 spans 14 amino acids. CDR3 amino acids: CATRKGQGNYGYTF. The CDR3 bases are TGTGCCACCCGAAAGGGACAGGGGAACTATGGCTACACCTTC.